The present entry profiles one TCR beta chain with its context. This specimen comes from a study of T-cell memory formation after mild COVID-19. TCRdb reanalysed the 5' RACE reads using MiXCR and keeps one entry per CDR3 protein. The sample has roughly 400,000 distinct CDR3 sequences, approximately 19% seen once; the top ten hold around a fifth. The sequence derives from a young man who had mild COVID-19 (a few samples of this study predate the infection). Cell type and time point are not known. The sequenced sample consisted of PBMCs or a T cell subset sorted from them (not recorded which).

CDR3 sequence reads: CSVAPVGEQFF. For the CDR3, the DNA is TGCAGCGTTGCCCCCGTTGGTGAGCAGTTCTTC. V is TRBV29-1 and J is TRBJ2-1; no reliable D call. The CDR3 consists of 11 residues. Trimming removed 4 bases from V and 9 bases from J, with 10 bases in between. CDR1 is SQVTM and CDR2 is ANQGSEA in the germline V gene.